This T cell receptor beta chain derives from a study of T cell repertoires in ileal Crohn's disease. With 4 bases clipped from V and 5 bases from J, the junction kept 9 bases outside the gene matches. The CDR3 consists of 15 residues. Study conclusions and caveats: Active smokers at surgery had more clonal expansions than non-smokers.

Time point described: neoterminal ileum biopsy at postoperative endoscopy, about 6 months after surgery. Comments on this clone: Its matching antigen is unknown.

The repertoire was sequenced with immunoSEQ multiplex PCR; TCRdb's copy has only in-frame clones and lacks some. The table records about 7,200 clones, 55% to 85% of them present only once. This chain uses TRBV5-3 with TRBJ2-7, with 10 bases aligning to TRBD2. TRBV5-3 is classed as an ORF, of uncertain function. Sequencing used ileal tissue. This clonotype was sampled from an adult with Crohn's disease. CDR3 residues: CARSAHLAGEDEQYF. DNA for the CDR3: TGTGCCAGAAGCGCGCACCTAGCGGGAGAGGACGAGCAGTACTTC.